These 27 T cell receptor beta chains were all obtained from the same sample, sequenced in a study of memory CD4+ T cells and cytomegalovirus serostatus. Some clones are missing from TCRdb's copy, which holds only in-frame ones; the method was immunoSEQ multiplex PCR. The table shows tens of thousands of clones, with around 78% occurring only once. The sort gate was single viable CD3+CD4+CD8-CD45RO+ cells for memory CD4+ T cells. Sample: memory CD4+ T cells from blood. These receptors came from an adult in good health and CMV-seronegative.

The chain is built from TRBV29-1 and TRBJ1-2; D is unclear. Germline V CDR1 and CDR2: SQVTM, ANQGSEA. CDR3 size: 12 residues. Trimming took 3 bases from V and 4 from J, leaving 9 bases between them. The CDR3 here is CSVEQGSYGYTF. CDR3 DNA sequence: TGCAGCGTTGAGCAAGGGTCCTATGGCTACACCTTC.

The chain combines TRBV19 with TRBJ2-7; 8 bases are shared with TRBD1. CDR1 and CDR2 (germline): LNHDA, SQIVND (reference sequence). The CDR3 length is 17 residues. Trimming at V came to 2 bases and at J to 3 bases, leaving 12 bases not matched to a gene. This CDR3 reads CASSISSRQGTFYEQYF. For the CDR3, the DNA is TGTGCCAGTAGTATATCCTCGCGACAGGGGACTTTCTACGAGCAGTACTTC.

This rearrangement joins TRBV28 to TRBJ2-5, with 10 bases aligning to TRBD1. This CDR3 is 15 amino acids long. Germline V CDR1 and CDR2: MDHEN, SYDVKM. With 2 bases clipped from V and 3 bases from J, the junction kept 3 bases outside the gene matches. The CDR3 is CASSLGGTGEETQYF. The CDR3 DNA is TGTGCCAGCAGTTTAGGAGGGACAGGGGAAGAGACCCAGTACTTC.

The chain links TRBV5-6 to TRBJ1-1; perhaps TRBD1 as D (5 bases). The CDR3 is made up of 13 amino acids. Trimming took off 4 bases at V and 5 bases at J, with 12 bases between the two ends. Per the germline V gene, CDR1 is SGHDT and CDR2 is YYEEEE. The CDR3 loop reads CASSPPGGTEAFF. Written as DNA, the CDR3 is TGTGCCAGCAGCCCACCGGGGGGTACTGAAGCTTTCTTT. The full variable domain, with the rest looked up from reference TRBV5-6 and TRBJ1-1, is DAGVTQSPTHLIKTRGQQVTLRCSPKSGHDTVSWYQQALGQGPQFIFQYYEEEERQRGNFPDRFSGHQFPNYSSELNVNALLLGDSALYLCASSPPGGTEAFFGQGTRLTVV.

This clone was seen many times. The genes are TRBV19 and TRBJ1-5, with unresolved D. The CDR3 extends over 13 amino acids. Trimming removed 1 base from V and 7 bases from J, with 8 bases in between. Germline-derived CDR1 and CDR2 are LNHDA and SQIVND (reference sequence). The CDR3 spells CASSIVIEQPQHF. DNA for the CDR3: TGTGCCAGTAGTATAGTTATCGAGCAGCCCCAGCATTTT.

The rearrangement joins TRBV19 to TRBJ1-5; no definite D call. Trimming left V 5 bases short and J 6 bases short, with 14 bases between. The CDR3 contains 14 residues. CDR1 is LNHDA, CDR2 SQIVND, per germline (reference sequence). CDR3 in DNA: TGTGCCAGTAGTGCCGGGTCGGGAGGTCAGCCCCAGCATTTT. Amino acids: CASSAGSGGQPQHF.

This chain links TRBV4-3 with TRBJ1-6, with D uncertain. The germline V gene encodes CDR1 LGHNA and CDR2 YSLEER. V shed 0 bases and J shed 6 bases, with 12 bases lying between them. CDR3 length equals 16 residues. Here the CDR3 DNA reads TGCGCCAGCAGCCAAGATTCGAGGGCCCTTAATTCACCCCTCCACTTT. Its translation: CASSQDSRALNSPLHF.

The V and J genes are TRBV15 and TRBJ2-5, with TRBD2 matching over 7 bases. The germline CDR1 and CDR2 sequences are LNHNV and YYDKDF (reference sequence). J lost 4 bases, V lost 0 bases, and 5 bases had no gene match. The CDR3 runs 15 residues. CDR3 bases: TGTGCCACCAGCAGAGATCGGCCGGGGGGAGAGACCCAGTACTTC. Amino acid sequence: CATSRDRPGGETQYF.

V is TRBV18 and J is TRBJ1-3; D perhaps matches TRBD1 (6 bases). Between the trimmed V and J ends, which lost 1 base and 0 bases, there was a span of 16 bases. Germline lookup yields CDR1 KGHSH and CDR2 LQKENI. This CDR3 comprises 18 residues. In DNA form, the CDR3 reads TGTGCCAGCTCACCACTGACCAGGGGAGATACCTCTGGAAACACCATATATTTT. Amino acids: CASSPLTRGDTSGNTIYF.

This clone has just a few counts. The genes are TRBV30 and TRBJ1-1; a possible D gene is TRBD1 (5 bases). Per germline, CDR1 GTSNPN and CDR2 SVGIG (reference sequence). Trimming took off 7 bases at V and 0 bases at J, with 9 bases between the two ends. The CDR3 covers 12 residues. The CDR3 loop reads CAYRGVNTEAFF. CDR3 nucleotide sequence: TGTGCCTACCGGGGGGTGAACACTGAAGCTTTCTTT.

The gene calls are TRBV28 and TRBJ2-1, with 13 bases fitting TRBD2. The CDR3 runs to 17 residues. CDR1 is MDHEN and CDR2 is SYDVKM in the germline V gene. The junction had 9 bases not matched to a gene; V was cut back by 4 bases and J by 6 bases. In nucleotides, the CDR3 is TGTGCCAGCAGTTCCCCGGGGCGACTAGCGGGAGGCAATGAGCAGTTCTTC. Amino acid sequence: CASSSPGRLAGGNEQFF.

The chain is built from TRBV19 and TRBJ2-1; the match to TRBD2 covers 9 bases. This CDR3 has 16 residues. V shed 10 bases and J 4 bases; nucleotides not matched to a gene: 14. Germline V CDR1 and CDR2: LNHDA, SQIVND (reference sequence). The CDR3 nucleotides are TGTGCCAACTCTGCCGGAAGCGGGGGGCCGTACAATGAGCAGTTCTTC. As protein: CANSAGSGGPYNEQFF.

This chain connects TRBV6-6 to TRBJ1-5; possibly TRBD1 for D (6 bases). Deletions cut 4 bases from V and 7 bases from J, with 17 bases between. The CDR3 length is 15 residues. The germline V gene has CDR1 MNHNY and CDR2 SVGAGI (reference sequence). The CDR3 DNA follows: TGTGCCAGCAGTTCGAGGCAGGGGAGCGGACAGCCCCAGCATTTT. This sequence encodes CASSSRQGSGQPQHF.

In DNA, the CDR3 is TGCGCCAGCAGCTCCGATACCGGGTTTGCACCTAATTCACCCCTCCACTTT. Amino acid sequence: CASSSDTGFAPNSPLHF. The rearrangement links TRBV5-1 to TRBJ1-6; the D is unclear. The CDR3 consists of 17 residues. V was shortened by 3 bases and J by 6 bases, with 19 bases between the two germline ends. Germline CDR1 is SGHRS and CDR2 is YFSETQ. The full variable domain, completed using reference TRBV5-1 and TRBJ1-6, is KAGVTQTPRYLIKTRGQQVTLSCSPISGHRSVSWYQQTPGQGLQFLFEYFSETQRNKGNFPGRFSGRQFSNSRSEMNVSTLELGDSALYLCASSSDTGFAPNSPLHFGNGTRLTVT.

The rearrangement links TRBV7-2 to TRBJ1-4; D gene unclear. CDR3 length: 14 amino acids. Germline CDR1 is SGHTA and CDR2 is FQGNSA. Deletions cut 6 bases from V and 2 bases from J, with 10 bases between. CDR3 in DNA: TGTGCCAGCAGTATGCACCCTACTAATGAAAAACTGTTTTTT. Amino acids: CASSMHPTNEKLFF.

The V gene is TRBV25-1, the J gene TRBJ2-1; D perhaps matches TRBD2 (5 bases). Trimming left V 5 bases short and J 6 bases short, with 14 bases between. Germline-derived CDR1 and CDR2 are MGHDK and SYGVNS. CDR3 length: 14 amino acids. The CDR3 reads CASSSAGGANEQFF. The DNA for the CDR3 is TGTGCCAGCAGTAGTGCAGGAGGTGCCAATGAGCAGTTCTTC.

The rearrangement links TRBV27 to TRBJ2-1; the match to TRBD2 covers 14 bases. The germline gives CDR1 MNHEY, CDR2 SMNVEV (reference sequence). There are 18 residues in the CDR3. Trimming took 5 bases from V and 5 from J; bases not matched to a gene: 11. The CDR3 bases are TGTGCCAGCAGTCTGCGGGGGACTAGCGGGGGATTAAACAATGAGCAGTTCTTC. It is translated as CASSLRGTSGGLNNEQFF.

The rearrangement links TRBV30 to TRBJ1-1; no firm D call. V was pared by 2 bases and J by 4 bases, with 5 bases between. Germline CDR1 GTSNPN, CDR2 SVGIG (reference sequence). This CDR3 comprises 11 residues. This chain's CDR3 is CAWSYGTEAFF. The CDR3 DNA is TGTGCCTGGAGTTACGGCACTGAAGCTTTCTTT.

The chain has TRBV7-3 and TRBJ2-7; 8 nucleotides line up with TRBD2. The CDR3 sequence is 15 residues long. V shed 5 bases, J shed 6 bases, and the junction held 12 bases outside the gene matches. CDR1 and CDR2 (germline): SGHTA, FQGTGA. The CDR3 nucleotides read TGTGCCAGCAGCCCGAGGGGCGGGGGGCCGGGCGAGCAGTACTTC. Translated: CASSPRGGGPGEQYF.

The chain couples TRBV11-2 to TRBJ1-1; D is uncertain. The V gene lost 3 bases and the J gene lost 4 bases, with 9 bases spanning the gap. The CDR3 is 13 amino acids. Germline V lookup: CDR1 SGHAT, CDR2 FQNNGV. CDR3 amino acids: CASSLRRTTEAFF. In nucleotides, the CDR3 is TGTGCCAGCAGCTTGAGACGGACCACTGAAGCTTTCTTT.

This clone was recorded a few times. The chain couples TRBV9 to TRBJ2-3; D is undetermined. V was shortened by 4 bases and J by 9 bases, with 15 bases between the two germline ends. The CDR3 consists of 13 residues. The germline gives CDR1 SGDLS, CDR2 YYNGEE. The CDR3 region has the DNA TGTGCCAGCAGCCAGAACACGGCAAACACGCAGTATTTT. It encodes CASSQNTANTQYF.

This sequence joins TRBV4-1 and TRBJ1-3; D remains unclear. Germline V gene data show CDR1 as MGHRA and CDR2 as YSYEKL. V shed 0 bases and J shed 0 bases, with 18 bases lying between them. The CDR3 consists of 19 residues. The CDR3 spells CASSQDAAGIPVSGNTIYF. CDR3 bases: TGCGCCAGCAGCCAAGATGCGGCAGGAATACCAGTCTCTGGAAACACCATATATTTT.

V usage is TRBV9 and J usage is TRBJ1-6, with D unresolved. The germline V gene has CDR1 SGDLS and CDR2 YYNGEE. V lost 2 bases to trimming and J lost 6 bases, with 12 bases between them. The CDR3 covers 15 residues. CDR3 sequence reads: CASSVQESSNSPLHF. CDR3 bases: TGTGCCAGCAGCGTTCAGGAGTCTAGTAATTCACCCCTCCACTTT. Drawing the rest from reference TRBV9 and TRBJ1-6, the complete variable domain is DSGVTQTPKHLITATGQRVTLRCSPRSGDLSVYWYQQSLDQGLQFLIQYYNGEERAKGNILERFSAQQFPDLHSELNLSSLELGDSALYFCASSVQESSNSPLHFGNGTRLTVT.

This chain links TRBV7-2 with TRBJ2-2; D unclear. Looked up from germline, CDR1 is SGHTA and CDR2 is FQGNSA. CDR3 length: 13 residues. V lost 8 bases and J lost 6, with 13 bases in between. The CDR3 protein is CASSSMLAGELFF. For the CDR3, the DNA is TGTGCCAGCTCTAGTATGCTAGCCGGGGAGCTGTTTTTT.

The chain is built from TRBV29-1 and TRBJ2-1, with D possibly being TRBD1 (5 bases). Germline CDR1 is SQVTM and CDR2 is ANQGSEA. This CDR3 contains 13 residues. V lost 3 bases and J lost 5, with 11 bases in between. CDR3 sequence: CSVDGQGHNEQFF. The CDR3 nucleotides are TGCAGCGTTGACGGTCAGGGCCACAATGAGCAGTTCTTC.

This clone was counted only a few times. The chain is built from TRBV4-2 and TRBJ1-3; weak D call: TRBD1 (6 bases). Deletions cut 2 bases from V and 4 bases from J, with 12 bases between. Germline assignment: CDR1 LGHNA and CDR2 YNFKEQ. This CDR3 spans 15 amino acids. CDR3 DNA sequence: TGTGCCAGCAGCCAATCCGGGGGGCTGGGAAACACCATATATTTT. This encodes CASSQSGGLGNTIYF.

The chain links TRBV14 to TRBJ2-1; 7 positions agree with TRBD1. This CDR3 has 16 residues. The V segment lost 1 base and the J segment 5 bases; nucleotides outside the gene matches: 8. Germline V gene lookup returns CDR1 SGHDN and CDR2 FVKESK. The CDR3 loop reads CASSQVGTVKHNEQFF. The CDR3 DNA reads TGTGCCAGCAGCCAAGTTGGGACAGTAAAACACAATGAGCAGTTCTTC.